These 10 T cell receptor beta chains originate from one sample sequenced in a study of patients and donors after allogeneic stem cell transplantation. TCRdb reprocessed the RT-PCR reads with MiXCR, giving one entry per CDR3 protein. The repertoire holds 15,000 or so distinct CDR3 sequences, with approximately 30% as singletons. The sequenced sample consisted of blood, either unsorted or a sorted T cell fraction (not recorded which). Receptors were obtained from a human donor who was either an allogeneic HSCT recipient or a stem cell or donor lymphocyte infusion donor (not recorded which). It is not recorded whose cells these are; they may come from a transplant donor.

Of note for this clonotype: The junction differs from germline at one of its ends, possibly a read error. The rearrangement links TRBV12-3 or TRBV12-4 to TRBJ1-2, with a possible D match to TRBD1 (6 bases). This CDR3 region has 16 residues. CDR3 DNA: TGTGCCAGCAGTTTAGCGTCGGGGGCCGCTAACTATGGCTACATCTTC. Its protein is CASSLASGAANYGYIF.

This chain joins TRBV5-1 and TRBJ2-4, with TRBD1 as a possible D gene (5 bases). V was clipped by 4 bases and J by 0 bases, with 8 bases between them. The CDR3 is 14 amino acids. CDR1 SGHRS and CDR2 YFSETQ come from the germline V gene. CDR3 nucleotide sequence: TGCGCCAGCAGCCTAGGGGTAGCCAAAAACATTCAGTACTTC. Protein: CASSLGVAKNIQYF. Based on the CDR3 plus reference TRBV5-1 and TRBJ2-4, the full variable domain is KAGVTQTPRYLIKTRGQQVTLSCSPISGHRSVSWYQQTPGQGLQFLFEYFSETQRNKGNFPGRFSGRQFSNSRSEMNVSTLELGDSALYLCASSLGVAKNIQYFGAGTRLSVL.

CDR3 in DNA: TGTGCCAGCAGTTACTCTACCGACTACGAGCAGTACTTC. It yields the protein CASSYSTDYEQYF. The rearrangement joins TRBV6-2 or TRBV6-3 to TRBJ2-7, with unresolved D. V lost 0 bases and J 3 bases, leaving 6 bases between the germline ends. Germline assignment: CDR1 MNHEY and CDR2 SVGEGT. The CDR3 covers 13 residues.

The chain carries TRBV20-1 and TRBJ1-4, with a tentative D call TRBD1 (5 bases). CDR1 DFQATT and CDR2 SNEGSKA come from the germline V gene (reference sequence). The CDR3 runs 14 residues. V shed 6 bases and J shed 5 bases, with 16 bases lying between them. The CDR3 bases are TGCAGTGCGCGGGGGGGGACTGACAATGAAAAACTGTTTTTT. Its protein product is CSARGGTDNEKLFF.

The J gene is TRBJ2-3, the V gene TRBV6-5; 7 bases are a match to TRBD1. The CDR3 covers 14 residues. The germline gives CDR1 MNHEY, CDR2 SVGAGI. The ends lost 6 bases at V and 2 bases at J; junction bases unmatched: 5. CDR3 sequence reads: CASSRGQSTDTQYF. CDR3 in DNA: TGTGCCAGCAGCCGGGGACAGTCCACAGATACGCAGTATTTT.

The J gene is TRBJ1-5, the V gene TRBV28; possible D gene TRBD1, 6 bases. Germline assignment: CDR1 MDHEN and CDR2 SYDVKM. Between the trimmed V and J ends, which lost 7 bases and 11 bases, there was a span of 21 bases. The CDR3 totals 14 residues. The CDR3 DNA is TGTGCCAGCACCCAACAGGGAAGCCGTACTACCCAGCATTTT. This sequence encodes CASTQQGSRTTQHF. The complete variable domain, with remaining parts taken from reference TRBV28 and TRBJ1-5, reads DVKVTQSSRYLVKRTGEKVFLECVQDMDHENMFWYRQDPGLGLRLIYFSYDVKMKEKGDIPEGYSVSREKKERFSLILESASTNQTSMYLCASTQQGSRTTQHFGDGTRLSIL.

In its sample, this clonotype was seen a few times. The chain links TRBV12-3 or TRBV12-4 to TRBJ2-5; 7 positions match TRBD2. This CDR3 region has 15 residues. J gave up 2 bases and V 6 bases, and 9 bases lay outside the gene matches. Here the CDR3 DNA reads TGTGCCAGCAGACCCTCGACTAGCCCGCAAGAGACCCAGTACTTC. It encodes CASRPSTSPQETQYF.

This clonotype was seen more than once but under ten times. The chain recombines TRBV4-3 with TRBJ1-2; tentative D call: TRBD1 (6 bases). CDR3 length: 15 residues. With 2 bases removed from V and 3 bases from J, the gap between germline ends came to 13 bases. Germline V gene data show CDR1 as LGHNA and CDR2 as YSLEER. CDR3 in amino acids: CASSQRAQGYYGYTF. CDR3 nucleotides: TGCGCCAGCAGCCAAAGGGCTCAGGGGTACTATGGCTACACCTTC.

The J gene is TRBJ2-4, the V gene TRBV24-1; possibly TRBD2 for D (6 bases). Germline V gene data show CDR1 as KGHDR and CDR2 as SFDVKD. Deletions cut 5 bases from V and 7 bases from J, with 20 bases between. The CDR3 extends over 16 amino acids. CDR3 protein: CATSVPQRARENIQYF. The CDR3 DNA follows: TGTGCCACCAGTGTCCCCCAGCGGGCCAGGGAGAACATTCAGTACTTC.

The chain recombines TRBV5-5 with TRBJ2-3; D may be TRBD1 or TRBD2 (5 bases each). Germline-derived CDR1 and CDR2 are SGHKS and YYEKEE (reference sequence). The ends were cut back, 0 bases at V and 6 bases at J, with 17 bases in the middle. CDR3 length: 16 amino acids. This chain's CDR3 is CASSLAGRLFQDTQYF. Written as DNA, the CDR3 is TGTGCCAGCAGCTTGGCGGGGCGCTTGTTTCAGGATACGCAGTATTTT.